This T cell receptor (beta chain) was profiled in a study of technical replicates of blood from several donors (TCRdb year 2017). The CDR3 spans 14 residues, from the cysteine through the phenylalanine. CDR3 DNA is the only sequence kept; it has 42 bases, read in frame from the first base. Trimming takes 4 bases from V and 5 bases from J, and the germline ends sit 14 bases apart. Taken from the germline V gene (reference sequence), the CDR1 and CDR2 loops are PRHDT and FYEKMQ. Library method: the immunoSEQ multiplex PCR assay. What TCRdb holds here is the immuneACCESS table cut down to in-frame rearrangements. Part of the clones is not present; checked against another copy, under half of the missing clones reflect an unresolved V gene, and the others are unexplained. A total of about 83,000 clones appear in this sample, roughly 96% of them only once. The top ten clones comprise about 0.31% of the sample.

As for this clone: Its antigen remains undetermined. The record has no base qualities; no much larger clone is one base away.

The chain is assembled from TRBV13 and TRBJ2-5, and the D gene may be TRBD1, 6 bases matching. Specimen: T cells isolated from PBMCs. The receptor's source is a human donor in good health. At the DNA level, the sequence is TGTGCCAGCAGCTCCTCGGACAGCACCGAGACCCAGTACTTC. It translates as CASSSSDSTETQYF.